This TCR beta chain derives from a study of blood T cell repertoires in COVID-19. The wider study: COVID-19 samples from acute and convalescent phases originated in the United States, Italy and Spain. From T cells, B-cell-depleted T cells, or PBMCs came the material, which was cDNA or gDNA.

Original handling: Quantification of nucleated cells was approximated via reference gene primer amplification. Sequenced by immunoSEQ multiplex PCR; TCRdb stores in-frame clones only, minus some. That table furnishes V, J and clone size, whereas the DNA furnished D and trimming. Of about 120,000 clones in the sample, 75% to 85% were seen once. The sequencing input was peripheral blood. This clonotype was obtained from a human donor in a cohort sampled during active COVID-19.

CDR3 protein: CASSLLGSGVGETQYF. The DNA for the CDR3 is TGTGCCAGCAGCTTACTCGGGTCAGGGGTTGGGGAGACCCAGTACTTC. The genes are TRBV7-9 and TRBJ2-5; the D gene is possibly TRBD1 (6 bases). Trimming stripped 2 bases from V and 5 bases from J, with 18 bases between. CDR1 SEHNR and CDR2 FQNEAQ come from the germline V gene (reference sequence). The CDR3 covers 16 residues.